A single sample gave rise to the 30 T cell receptor beta chains below, sequenced in a study of regulatory and conventional T cells in RAG deficiency. Clones were sequenced by immunoSEQ multiplex PCR, and TCRdb holds only the in-frame ones, with some missing. The sample lists 20,000 to 25,000 clones, roughly 96% occurring once. Conventional CD4+ T cells were sorted from blood as CD25-low CD127-high cells. The same data also went into a second study, on regulatory T cells. That source adds: The PCR used 52 TRBV and 13 TRBJ primers.

The specimen was CD25- CD4+ T cells sorted from blood. The receptors here all came from a human donor in good health.

This clone was seen once. The chain recombines TRBV28 with TRBJ1-5; D is unclear. CDR1 is MDHEN, CDR2 SYDVKM, per germline. This CDR3 region has 16 residues. The V gene lost 6 bases and the J gene lost 0 bases, with 15 bases spanning the gap. Here the CDR3 DNA reads TGTGCCAGCAGCCCGACGAGGCCGAGTAGCAATCAGCCCCAGCATTTT. This codes for CASSPTRPSSNQPQHF. Filled out from reference TRBV28 and TRBJ1-5, the complete variable domain reads DVKVTQSSRYLVKRTGEKVFLECVQDMDHENMFWYRQDPGLGLRLIYFSYDVKMKEKGDIPEGYSVSREKKERFSLILESASTNQTSMYLCASSPTRPSSNQPQHFGDGTRLSIL.

A single count supports this clone. This chain joins TRBV19 and TRBJ2-5, with D possibly being TRBD1 (6 bases). V dropped 5 bases and J dropped 11 bases, with 18 bases sitting between them. The CDR3 contains 13 residues. The V gene's germline CDR1 is LNHDA and CDR2 SQIVND (reference sequence). CDR3 DNA sequence: TGTGCCAGTAGTCTTTATGTCCAGGGGAAGCAGTACTTC. It codes for CASSLYVQGKQYF.

About this clone itself: The sample holds other DNA sequences that translate to the same CDR3. The V and J genes are TRBV5-1 and TRBJ1-6, with a possible D match to TRBD1 (6 bases). The ends were cut back, 3 bases at V and 0 bases at J, with 13 bases in the middle. Looked up from germline, CDR1 is SGHRS and CDR2 is YFSETQ. The CDR3 extends over 17 amino acids. The DNA of the CDR3 is TGCGCCAGCAGCTCGGACAGCTTGAGCTCCTATAATTCACCCCTCCACTTT. It translates to CASSSDSLSSYNSPLHF.

Only one count was recorded for this clone. V gene TRBV5-1 combines with J gene TRBJ2-7; a possible D gene is TRBD1 (6 bases). The CDR3 loop spans 14 amino acids. V shed 7 bases and J shed 1 base, with 15 bases lying between them. Germline values: CDR1 SGHRS, CDR2 YFSETQ. CDR3 amino acids: CASRPGTPSYEQYF. As DNA, the CDR3 is TGCGCCAGCCGACCCGGGACACCTTCCTACGAGCAGTACTTC. The whole variable domain, filled in from reference TRBV5-1 and TRBJ2-7, reads KAGVTQTPRYLIKTRGQQVTLSCSPISGHRSVSWYQQTPGQGLQFLFEYFSETQRNKGNFPGRFSGRQFSNSRSEMNVSTLELGDSALYLCASRPGTPSYEQYFGPGTRLTVT.

The rearrangement uses TRBV30 and TRBJ1-1; 7 positions match TRBD1. The CDR3 sequence is 12 residues long. With V trimmed by 3 bases and J by 6 bases, 4 bases remained unmatched. CDR1 GTSNPN and CDR2 SVGIG come from the germline V gene (reference sequence). CDR3 nucleotides: TGTGCCTGGAGCGGACAGGCTGCTGAAGCTTTCTTT. It translates to CAWSGQAAEAFF.

This clone has just a few counts. The rearrangement joins TRBV10-3 to TRBJ2-7; D perhaps matches TRBD1 (6 bases). The germline CDR1 and CDR2 sequences are ENHRY and SYGVKD. The CDR3 has 15 residues. V lost 11 bases and J lost 9, with 29 bases in between. Written as DNA, the CDR3 is TGTGCCGTTCTAGACAGGAATTCTCTCCCCGACTCGCAGTACTTC. Translation gives CAVLDRNSLPDSQYF.

The V gene is TRBV6-5, the J gene TRBJ1-3; a possible D gene is TRBD1 (6 bases). CDR1 MNHEY and CDR2 SVGAGI come from the germline V gene. V was cut by 5 bases and J by 2 bases, with 13 bases left in between. This CDR3 is built from 15 residues. This chain's CDR3 is CASSTEGVPGNTIYF. The CDR3 nucleotides read TGTGCCAGCAGTACCGAGGGGGTCCCTGGAAACACCATATATTTT.

The chain has TRBV7-3 and TRBJ2-1, with D maybe TRBD2 (6 bases). This CDR3 contains 13 residues. The germline CDR1 and CDR2 sequences are SGHTA and FQGTGA. The V end was cut by 0 bases, the J end by 8 bases, with 8 bases between. The CDR3 DNA is TGTGCCAGCAGCTTAACCTCGGGGGATGAGCAGTTCTTC. Residues: CASSLTSGDEQFF.

V is TRBV7-9 and J is TRBJ1-2; 7 bases line up with TRBD1. The CDR3 consists of 13 residues. CDR1 and CDR2 from the germline V gene are SEHNR and FQNEAQ (reference sequence). V lost 5 bases to trimming and J lost 4 bases; unmatched junction nucleotides: 4. This CDR3 is CASSRTGVYGYTF. The CDR3 DNA reads as TGTGCCAGCAGCCGAACAGGGGTCTATGGCTACACCTTC.

CDR3 coding DNA: TGTGCCAGCAGCCTGGTGGCGGCCCTCAATGAGCAGTTCTTC. Protein: CASSLVAALNEQFF. The chain is built from TRBV7-2 and TRBJ2-1, with D unresolved. This CDR3 spans 14 amino acids. Trimming took off 5 bases at V and 6 bases at J, with 14 bases between the two ends. In germline, CDR1 is SGHTA, CDR2 FQGNSA.

The chain employs TRBV10-3 and TRBJ2-2; D remains unclear. The CDR3 spans 13 residues. CDR1 is ENHRY and CDR2 is SYGVKD in the germline V gene. Trimming cost V 3 bases and J 6 bases, with 8 bases left between them. CDR3 DNA: TGTGCCATCAGTGACCCCAGATCCGGGGAGCTGTTTTTT. Translation gives CAISDPRSGELFF.

The V call is TRBV5-4, the J call TRBJ1-2; 9 nucleotides match TRBD1. The CDR3 has 13 amino acids. Germline CDR1 SGHNT, CDR2 YYREEE (reference sequence). V dropped 9 bases and J dropped 3; count of bases not matched to a gene: 6. Here the CDR3 reads CANAWDRDYGYTF. In DNA form, the CDR3 reads TGTGCCAATGCCTGGGACAGGGACTATGGCTACACCTTC.

This chain connects TRBV19 to TRBJ1-2; D unresolved. Germline V gene data show CDR1 as LNHDA and CDR2 as SQIVND (reference sequence). The V end lost 1 base, the J end lost 2 bases, and 17 bases lay between the germline ends. The CDR3 is made up of 17 amino acids. DNA of the CDR3: TGTGCCAGTAGTATAGCGACAATAAGCGGTAACAACTATGGCTACACCTTC. Amino acid sequence: CASSIATISGNNYGYTF.

Details on this clone: Other nucleotide sequences in the sample specify the same CDR3. This chain uses TRBV19 with TRBJ1-6; D may be TRBD1 (6 bases). CDR1 and CDR2 (germline): LNHDA, SQIVND (reference sequence). This CDR3 spans 15 amino acids. V lost 0 bases to trimming and J lost 7 bases, with 10 bases between them. The CDR3 is CASSIEGQLNSPLHF. The CDR3 DNA follows: TGTGCCAGTAGTATAGAAGGACAGCTAAATTCACCCCTCCACTTT.

This sequence joins TRBV19 and TRBJ2-5; TRBD1 is a possible D gene (6 bases). The DNA end is a closer match to TRBJ2-7, so the J assignment may be wrong. This CDR3 has 19 amino acids. CDR1 LNHDA and CDR2 SQIVND come from the germline V gene (reference sequence). CDR3 sequence reads: CASSTVFTPGHRRSYEQYF. The DNA of the CDR3 is TGTGCCAGTAGTACCGTCTTTACCCCGGGACACCGAAGGAGCTACGAGCAGTACTTC.

J is TRBJ2-2 and V is TRBV18; 7 nucleotides align to TRBD1. In germline, CDR1 is KGHSH, CDR2 LQKENI. The CDR3 runs to 18 residues. The V gene end was trimmed by 1 base and the J gene end by 3 bases; junction bases not matched to a gene: 11. The CDR3: CASSPLEDWTGDTGELFF. CDR3 in DNA: TGTGCCAGCTCACCACTCGAAGACTGGACAGGAGACACCGGGGAGCTGTTTTTT.

The gene calls are TRBV4-1 and TRBJ2-1, with D possibly matching TRBD2 (6 bases). Germline V gene data show CDR1 as MGHRA and CDR2 as YSYEKL. V was clipped by 0 bases and J by 10 bases, with 10 bases between them. This CDR3 contains 13 residues. The CDR3: CASSQDLRGEQFF. As DNA, the CDR3 is TGCGCCAGCAGCCAAGATCTCCGGGGGGAGCAGTTCTTC.

The chain uses TRBV13 and TRBJ2-1; the match to TRBD2 covers 13 bases. Germline CDR1 and CDR2: PRHDT and FYEKMQ (reference sequence). The CDR3 is made up of 20 amino acids. Unmatched junction bases numbered 12, after V lost 4 bases and J lost 0 bases. CDR3 in amino acids: CASSSRLGLAGARSYNEQFF. The CDR3 DNA reads TGTGCCAGCAGCTCCCGACTAGGACTAGCGGGGGCCCGCTCCTACAATGAGCAGTTCTTC.

The chain links TRBV7-6 to TRBJ2-2, with a tentative D call TRBD2 (7 bases). CDR1 and CDR2 from the germline V gene are SGHVS and FNYEAQ. Trimming removed 5 bases at V and 4 bases at J, with 17 bases between. This CDR3 is built from 16 residues. The CDR3 DNA reads TGTGCCAGCAGCCGGGCGAGGGGGGGAGGCACCGGGGAGCTGTTTTTT. Translated: CASSRARGGGTGELFF.

The V call is TRBV6-5, the J call TRBJ2-7; tentatively, D is TRBD1 (5 bases). V dropped 2 bases and J dropped 4 bases, with 15 bases sitting between them. The length of the CDR3 is 15 residues. Per the germline V gene, CDR1 is MNHEY and CDR2 is SVGAGI. DNA for the CDR3: TGTGCCAGCAGTTACCAGGGTTCTTCCTTATACGAGCAGTACTTC. Protein: CASSYQGSSLYEQYF.

This chain uses TRBV19 with TRBJ2-7; 7 bases align to TRBD1. Germline loops: CDR1 LNHDA, CDR2 SQIVND (reference sequence). Trimming removed 5 bases from V and 5 bases from J; junction bases left unmatched: 12. The length of the CDR3 is 15 residues. CDR3 protein: CASSRESQGVHEQYF. CDR3 in DNA: TGTGCCAGTAGTCGCGAATCTCAGGGGGTCCACGAGCAGTACTTC.

V gene TRBV9 combines with J gene TRBJ2-3, with D hard to call. There are 14 residues in the CDR3. V gave up 5 bases and J gave up 4 bases, with 14 bases separating them. Germline V gene sequence: CDR1 SGDLS, CDR2 YYNGEE. The CDR3 bases are TGTGCCAGCAGTTCTCGTCAGAGGCCAGATACGCAGTATTTT. This sequence encodes CASSSRQRPDTQYF.

The rearrangement joins TRBV2 to TRBJ2-2; a possible D gene is TRBD2 (6 bases). Germline lookup yields CDR1 SNHLY and CDR2 FYNNEI. This CDR3 spans 15 amino acids. V was pared by 1 base and J by 5 bases, with 11 bases between. The CDR3 sequence is CASSEDSGGTGELFF. CDR3 in DNA: TGTGCCAGCAGTGAAGATAGCGGAGGAACCGGGGAGCTGTTTTTT.

CDR3 DNA sequence: TGTGCCAGCACCAAAAGTGCGGGGGGGCTAGGTGAGCAGTTCTTC. This translates into CASTKSAGGLGEQFF. This chain connects TRBV7-3 to TRBJ2-1, with TRBD2 matching over 9 bases. Germline loops: CDR1 SGHTA, CDR2 FQGTGA. V lost 7 bases and J lost 9; bases outside the gene matches: 13. This CDR3 is 15 amino acids long.

This chain links TRBV11-2 with TRBJ1-1, with D possibly matching TRBD1 (5 bases). Trimming took off 5 bases at V and 2 bases at J, with 12 bases between the two ends. Germline CDR1 SGHAT, CDR2 FQNNGV. This CDR3 has 14 residues. CDR3: CASSPRGANTEAFF. DNA of the CDR3: TGTGCCAGCAGCCCGCGGGGCGCTAACACTGAAGCTTTCTTT.

The rearrangement uses TRBV5-4 and TRBJ1-1; TRBD1 is a possible D gene (5 bases). This CDR3 region has 14 residues. V lost 0 bases and J lost 8, with 14 bases in between. CDR1 is SGHNT, CDR2 YYREEE, per germline (reference sequence). CDR3: CASSLVDTQAEAFF. In DNA form, the CDR3 reads TGTGCCAGCAGCTTGGTGGACACCCAAGCAGAAGCTTTCTTT.

V usage is TRBV19 and J usage is TRBJ1-2; 10 positions match TRBD1. The junction had 12 bases not matched to a gene; V was cut back by 3 bases and J by 8 bases. Per germline, CDR1 LNHDA and CDR2 SQIVND (reference sequence). This CDR3 is 16 amino acids long. The CDR3 reads CASSIIGGTGVYGYTF. CDR3 DNA sequence: TGTGCCAGTAGTATCATTGGAGGGACAGGGGTTTACGGCTACACCTTC.

J is TRBJ2-5 and V is TRBV6-1, with TRBD1 identical over 7 bases. TRBJ2-7 explains the end of the DNA better; the J call may be wrong. The CDR3 has 14 residues. CDR1 and CDR2 (germline): MNHNS, SASEGT. The CDR3 coding sequence is TGTGCCAGCAGTGATTACAGGGGCCCCTACGAGCAGTACTTC. Translated: CASSDYRGPYEQYF.

The V gene is TRBV27, the J gene TRBJ2-5; D perhaps matches TRBD2 (7 bases). The CDR3 runs 15 residues. V lost 4 bases, J lost 4 bases, and 16 bases lay in between. Germline V CDR1 and CDR2: MNHEY, SMNVEV (reference sequence). The CDR3 DNA is TGTGCCAGCAGTTCGATACAAGGGGGGGGAGAGACCCAGTACTTC. It translates to CASSSIQGGGETQYF.

The chain employs TRBV11-2 and TRBJ2-7; 11 positions agree with TRBD2. Unmatched junction bases numbered 8, after V lost 1 base and J lost 6 bases. Germline V CDR1 and CDR2: SGHAT, FQNNGV. CDR3 length equals 16 residues. The CDR3 loop reads CASSLAEASGGSEQYF. The CDR3 DNA follows: TGTGCCAGCAGCTTAGCCGAGGCTAGCGGGGGGAGCGAGCAGTACTTC.